This T cell receptor (beta chain) was observed in a study of response to subunit inactivated influenza vaccine (dated by TCRdb to 2017 to 2018). In terms of the full investigation: The study used deep quantitative T cell receptor repertoire profiling to track responses to a trivalent subunit inactivated influenza vaccine.

Results the study describes overall, beyond this receptor: The authors proposed that each seasonal influenza vaccination may bring in only a limited number of new T cells.

Germline trimming: 4 bases from V, 0 bases from J; junction bases outside gene matches: 3. Reading the germline V gene gives CDR1 SGHVS and CDR2 FQNEAQ. Taken from cysteine to phenylalanine, the CDR3 has 15 residues. Just the 45-base CDR3 DNA is kept, in frame starting at base 1. In this sample, this clonotype turned up a few times. Its cognate antigen has yet to be identified. No much larger clonotype is one base removed from it; base qualities were not supplied. The library was obtained by RT-PCR. Sequencing relied on an Illumina HiSeq 2500. TCRdb reworked the public reads: Q25 trimming with fastp, MiXCR clone assembly, productive beta chains retained. Records with the same CDR3 protein are collapsed into one entry carrying the most frequent genes and DNA. Recorded for this sample are roughly 570,000 distinct CDR3 sequences; around 15% of them occurred a single time. The ten largest clones take up 8.5% to 14% of the sample.

The TCR was taken from a man over 45 who received an inactivated influenza vaccine. Donor details come from another sample of the same person, matched by shared clones. The receptor chain draws on TRBV7-8 and TRBJ1-5; 7 central nucleotides agree with TRBD1. The sequences come from PBMCs from blood, collected 11 to 12 days after vaccination. This receptor has the CDR3 CASSSGQFSNQPQHF. The DNA sequence follows: TGTGCCAGCAGCTCGGGACAGTTTAGCAATCAGCCCCAGCATTTT.